This T cell receptor (beta chain) was recovered during a study of CD8+CD57+ T cells in acquired aplastic anemia. Ten or more counts support this clonotype. Antigen unknown. Points from the study as a whole: CD8+ Simpson's diversity showed no significant patient-control difference. The number of CD8+ CDR3 sequences shared by patients and controls was about 27.

The CDR3 length is 14 residues. With 5 bases removed from V and 8 bases from J, the gap between germline ends came to 16 bases. Per the germline V gene, CDR1 is SEHNR and CDR2 is FQNEAQ (reference sequence). It was genomic DNA that served as the template for profiling TCR beta VDJ and CDR3. TCRdb independently ran MiXCR on the reads; one entry per CDR3 protein. The sample records around 150,000 distinct CDR3 sequences, around two fifths being singletons. Material for sequencing was sorted CD4+, CD8+, or CD8+CD57+ T cells (not recorded which) from PBMCs. The chain recombines TRBV7-9 with TRBJ2-1, with D perhaps matching TRBD2 (6 bases). This receptor was taken from a human donor in good health, serving as a control. The CDR3 nucleotides read TGTGCCAGCAGCCGCATACTAGCCCCGGATGAGCAGTTCTTC. It specifies CASSRILAPDEQFF. Full variable domain (missing parts from reference TRBV7-9 and TRBJ2-1): DTGVSQNPRHKITKRGQNVTFRCDPISEHNRLYWYRQTLGQGPEFLTYFQNEAQLEKSRLLSDRFSAERPKGSFSTLEIQRTEQGDSAMYLCASSRILAPDEQFFGPGTRLTVL.